Listed below are T cell receptor beta chains from one sample, sequenced in a study of cytomegalovirus exposure and HLA in healthy donors. TCRdb keeps only in-frame clones here, not all; method: immunoSEQ multiplex PCR. The sample lists approximately 100,000 clones; approximately 93% were seen once. The sample taken for sequencing was PBMCs. Source of these receptors: a woman aged 25 to 39 in good health and CMV-seropositive. Each CDR3 is given with its conserved first and last residue. The D gene is left open where the match is weak. Expanded clones get a size class; other rows say once, few or many, or leave the size out.

j_gene,d_gene,abundance,v_gene,CDR3aa,CDR3nt
TRBJ2-5,TRBD2,-,TRBV29-1,CSVDSQGGETQYF,TGCAGCGTTGATAGTCAGGGAGGGGAGACCCAGTACTTC
TRBJ1-3,TRBD1,-,TRBV30,CAWSTGGSGNTIYF,TGTGCCTGGAGCACAGGGGGCTCTGGAAACACCATATATTTT
TRBJ1-2,TRBD1,-,TRBV7-9,CASTGDREPIDGYTF,TGTGCCAGCACCGGGGACAGGGAGCCTATTGATGGCTACACCTTC
TRBJ1-5,TRBD1,-,TRBV28,CASSFLRGRSNQPQHF,TGTGCCAGCAGTTTTCTCAGGGGGCGAAGCAATCAGCCCCAGCATTTT
TRBJ2-5,TRBD2,-,TRBV11-3,CASSVRTSTQYF,TGTGCCAGCAGTGTCAGGACTAGCACCCAGTACTTC
TRBJ2-1,TRBD2,-,TRBV7-3,CASSQGLANYNEQFF,TGTGCCAGCAGCCAGGGACTAGCGAACTACAATGAGCAGTTCTTC
TRBJ2-1,TRBD2,-,TRBV19,CASSRRGELGNEQFF,TGTGCCAGTAGTAGGCGGGGGGAGCTAGGGAATGAGCAGTTCTTC
TRBJ1-3,TRBD1,-,TRBV19,CASRTLGQGTGNTIYF,TGTGCCAGTAGGACCCTCGGACAGGGCACTGGAAACACCATATATTTT
TRBJ1-5,-,-,TRBV28,CASSSGGLGGQPQHF,TGTGCCAGCAGTTCCGGGGGTCTGGGCGGTCAGCCCCAGCATTTT
TRBJ2-7,TRBD2,-,TRBV28,CASKLSTSGFGDNYF,TGTGCCAGCAAACTATCGACTAGCGGGTTCGGGGATAACTACTTC
TRBJ2-1,TRBD2,-,TRBV10-3,CAISEGTINEQFF,TGTGCCATCAGTGAGGGGACTATTAATGAGCAGTTCTTC
TRBJ1-1,-,-,TRBV28,CASSPGKRTEAFF,TGTGCCAGCAGTCCCGGTAAGAGGACTGAAGCTTTCTTT
TRBJ2-1,TRBD2,-,TRBV4-3,CASSQGPLAGAGNEQFF,TGCGCCAGCAGCCAAGGCCCTCTAGCGGGAGCGGGGAATGAGCAGTTCTTC
TRBJ2-1,TRBD1,-,TRBV19,CASSYRDRSPEQFF,TGTGCCAGTAGTTACCGGGACAGGAGTCCAGAGCAGTTCTTC
TRBJ1-4,-,-,TRBV14,CASSKLTGATNEKLFF,TGTGCCAGCAGCAAACTAACAGGTGCAACTAATGAAAAACTGTTTTTT
TRBJ2-7,-,-,TRBV7-2,CASSGLPGEQYF,TGTGCCAGCAGCGGTCTCCCCGGGGAGCAGTACTTC
TRBJ2-7,TRBD2,-,TRBV5-4,CASSTTLAGGVYEQYF,TGTGCCAGCAGCACTACCCTAGCGGGAGGAGTCTACGAGCAGTACTTC
TRBJ2-7,-,once,TRBV4-3,CASSQWQGIGSEQYF,TGCGCCAGCAGCCAATGGCAGGGCATAGGCAGCGAGCAGTACTTC
TRBJ2-5,-,-,TRBV4-3,CASSQDYRRETQYF,TGCGCCAGCAGCCAAGATTACAGGAGAGAGACCCAGTACTTC
TRBJ2-5,-,-,TRBV9,CASSVDVGRETQYF,TGTGCCAGCAGCGTAGATGTGGGCCGGGAGACCCAGTACTTC
TRBJ2-7,-,-,TRBV27,CASSLSETGTTYEQYF,TGTGCCAGCAGTTTATCCGAAACCGGGACAACCTACGAGCAGTACTTC